This TCR beta chain was documented in a study of vaccination and CD4 T cells after COVID-19. The germline V gene encodes CDR1 SEHNR and CDR2 FQNEAQ (reference sequence). This CDR3 comprises 16 residues. J lost 7 bases, V lost 2 bases, and 10 bases had no gene match. Remarks on this clonotype: What it binds is unknown.

With the Oncomine TCR Beta short-read assay, DNA from cultured CD4+ T cells was sequenced. TCRdb passed the PCR reads through MiXCR, listing each CDR3 protein once. This table has just over 14,000 distinct CDR3 sequences, around 67% appearing once. Treatment: roughly 11-day PBMC culture with coronavirus spike peptide pools or control peptides (ViraFEST assay). Every well contained around 2 million PBMCs, which were grown with approximately 9.6 IU/ml IL-2 and 10 ug/ml peptide pools. The specimen was CD4+ T cells from blood, cultured in vitro. The receptor was derived from a human donor who had recovered from COVID-19. The chain joins TRBV7-9 to TRBJ2-5, with 10 bases lining up with TRBD2. DNA for the CDR3: TGTGCCAGCAGCTTATTGGTCGGACTAGCGGCCATGACCCAGTACTTC. Residues: CASSLLVGLAAMTQYF.